The sequence of this TCR beta chain was determined in a study of blood T cell repertoires in COVID-19 (TCRdb year 2020). The study in broad terms: The collaborator samples originated in the United States, Italy and Spain and spanned the acute and convalescent phases of COVID-19. HLA class I and class II types, where available, came from metadata supplied by the sample provider rather than from assay-based typing. Subjects who had been exposed to COVID-19, were actively infected with it, or had recovered from it provided the deeply sampled blood TCRbeta repertoires that made up the dataset. The repertoires were released in a freely available public database intended as a resource for research on the immune response to SARS-CoV-2. The material from the prospective study consisted of cDNA or gDNA derived from T cells, B-cell-depleted T cells, or PBMCs. The sample metadata nearly always contained a de-identified subject ID, COVID-19 status, age in years and sex. Samples came from the ongoing ImmuneRACE study (first 160 participants) plus 1,254 subjects from 6 global collaborators.

Inclusive of the bounding cysteine and phenylalanine, the CDR3 is 16 residues long. The only DNA kept is the CDR3, 48 bases in frame from the first base. CDR1 and CDR2 are read off the germline V gene (reference sequence) as SGHNT and YYREEE. Compared with germline, V lacks 0 bases and J lacks 5 bases; bases without a gene match: 5. Points the paper makes about the study in general: The quantity of clinical and demographic metadata differed by source and by participant and was supplied without curation.

In the prospective study, participants were roughly 18 to 100 years old, resided in fewer than 25 geographic areas of the United States, and were enrolled through a virtual design. In the prospective study, cohorts were assigned on the basis of participant-reported clinical history obtained from a screening survey and a study questionnaire. For ImmuneRACE Cohort 3, a participant was defined as recovered based on two consecutive negative NP/OP PCR tests, clearance by a healthcare professional, or resolution of symptoms. In the prospective study, whole blood, serum and a nasopharyngeal or oropharyngeal swab were collected from each participant by mobile phlebotomists. Participants in the prospective study had the option to provide additional blood draws and questionnaires over a roughly two-month period. Before DNA extraction, blood samples from the prospective study were shipped at room temperature or frozen.

Details on this clone: Its antigen is currently not known. Base-call qualities are not available, and no considerably larger clone is one nucleotide away.

The immunoSEQ Assay, a bias-controlled multiplex PCR, was used to amplify TCRbeta CDR3 regions from genomic DNA. The published analysis was carried out like this. The number of nucleated cells in each sample was estimated by amplification of reference gene primers within the assay. To quantify the absolute abundance of each unique TCRbeta CDR3 rearrangement, sequence reads were collapsed and filtered. For each sample, productive Simpson clonality was calculated as the square root of Simpson's diversity index across productive rearrangements. The immuneACCESS repertoire file appears here via TCRdb, limited to in-frame rearrangements. These files lack a portion of the clones; in checked studies, under half of the deficit traces to unresolved V genes, and the cause of the others is not known. D and trimming come from the DNA, and the V and J calls and clone size come from that table. This sample is represented by 390,000 or so clones; 85% to 90% of them were singletons. Together, the top ten hold less than 1.2% of the sample.

The sequenced material came from PBMCs or T cells enriched from blood (not recorded which). Rearrangement joined TRBV5-4 to TRBJ2-2; 9 middle bases align to TRBD2. The sequence was obtained from a man younger than 35 who had recovered from COVID-19. The CDR3 region has the sequence CASSLAAGGRTGELFF. The bases read TGTGCCAGCAGCTTGGCAGCGGGGGGCAGGACCGGGGAGCTGTTTTTT.